What follows are 27 T cell receptor beta chains derived from one specimen sequenced in a study of PD-1 blockade in mismatch repair-deficient tumors. Sequencing was performed with immunoSEQ multiplex PCR; in TCRdb, only in-frame clones are kept and a portion is missing. This sample has 120,000 or so clones, with about 88% found just once. Sample: peripheral blood, taken 44 weeks after starting pembrolizumab. The receptors derive from an adult with mismatch repair-deficient cancer.

The chain carries TRBV19 and TRBJ1-2; a weak D match, TRBD1 (5 bases). The CDR3 length is 14 residues. Germline V lookup: CDR1 LNHDA, CDR2 SQIVND (reference sequence). V was shortened by 5 bases and J by 0 bases, with 10 bases between the two germline ends. The CDR3 bases are TGTGCCAGTAGTCTCGACAGAGCTAACTATGGCTACACCTTC. It codes for CASSLDRANYGYTF.

The chain combines TRBV6-5 with TRBJ2-1; D is possibly TRBD1 (7 bases). The CDR3 loop spans 15 amino acids. The V and J ends lost 4 bases and 5 bases respectively, with 15 bases between them. Per the germline V gene, CDR1 is MNHEY and CDR2 is SVGAGI. The CDR3 is CASSWRGPGDNEQFF. CDR3 in DNA: TGTGCCAGCAGTTGGAGGGGGCCGGGGGACAATGAGCAGTTCTTC.

The chain's CDR3 is CASSELPRGGGYNEQFF. The CDR3 DNA is TGTGCCAGCAGTGAGTTGCCTAGGGGTGGAGGGTACAATGAGCAGTTCTTC. The rearrangement joins TRBV2 to TRBJ2-1; D is possibly TRBD2 (6 bases). CDR3 length: 17 amino acids. Trimming took off 3 bases at V and 4 bases at J, with 19 bases between the two ends. Germline CDR1 SNHLY, CDR2 FYNNEI.

The J gene is TRBJ2-6, the V gene TRBV29-1; D perhaps matches TRBD2 (6 bases). Germline CDR1 and CDR2: SQVTM and ANQGSEA. Trimming left V 5 bases short and J 0 bases short, with 8 bases between. The CDR3 sequence is 14 residues long. The CDR3 region is CSVTGDSGANVLTF. The DNA of the CDR3 is TGCAGCGTTACGGGAGACTCTGGGGCCAACGTCCTGACTTTC.

This clone has only one observation. The chain recombines TRBV28 with TRBJ2-2, with 8 bases lining up with TRBD2. V shed 5 bases, J shed 3 bases, and the junction held 8 bases outside the gene matches. In germline, CDR1 is MDHEN, CDR2 SYDVKM. This CDR3 is built from 16 residues. CDR3 in amino acids: CASSPPGGSDTGELFF. CDR3 coding DNA: TGTGCCAGCAGTCCCCCGGGAGGGTCGGACACCGGGGAGCTGTTTTTT.

V is TRBV19 and J is TRBJ1-1; D not resolved. This CDR3 contains 17 residues. CDR1 and CDR2 from the germline V gene are LNHDA and SQIVND (reference sequence). Trimming left V 6 bases short and J 0 bases short, with 20 bases between. The CDR3 DNA is TGTGCCAGTAGGCCGCTCCAAGTAATGGGCCTGAACACTGAAGCTTTCTTT. As protein: CASRPLQVMGLNTEAFF.

V gene TRBV20-1 combines with J gene TRBJ2-7; no clear D. CDR3 length: 11 residues. Germline CDR1 is DFQATT and CDR2 is SNEGSKA (reference sequence). V was clipped by 4 bases and J by 6 bases, with 10 bases between them. Here the CDR3 reads CSATDGSEQYF. In nucleotides, the CDR3 is TGCAGTGCTACGGATGGCTCCGAGCAGTACTTC.

This clone was seen only once. This rearrangement joins TRBV29-1 to TRBJ2-3; 7 bases map to TRBD2. The CDR3 totals 15 residues. V shed 6 bases and J 3 bases; nucleotides not matched to a gene: 12. CDR1 and CDR2 from the germline V gene are SQVTM and ANQGSEA. In DNA form, the CDR3 reads TGCAGCGTCCTTCTGGCTAGCGGAAGAACAGATACGCAGTATTTT. This translates into CSVLLASGRTDTQYF.

This sequence joins TRBV7-8 and TRBJ2-7, with 9 positions matching TRBD2. The V gene end was trimmed by 2 bases and the J gene end by 1 base; junction bases not matched to a gene: 3. Germline CDR1 reads SGHVS; CDR2 reads FQNEAQ. CDR3 size: 15 residues. The CDR3 spells CASSLLAGPSYEQYF. In DNA form, the CDR3 reads TGTGCCAGCAGCTTACTAGCGGGACCGTCCTACGAGCAGTACTTC.

The chain joins TRBV10-3 to TRBJ2-3; 10 bases map to TRBD1. The trim removed 11 bases at V and 2 bases at J, leaving 7 bases unmatched. The CDR3 sequence is 14 residues long. The germline CDR1 and CDR2 sequences are ENHRY and SYGVKD. The CDR3 nucleotides read TGTGCCGCGGACGGGACAGGGGACACAGATACGCAGTATTTT. Translation: CAADGTGDTDTQYF.

The gene calls are TRBV4-1 and TRBJ1-2; D may be TRBD1 (6 bases). Trimming pared 3 bases from V and 8 bases from J, leaving 16 bases between. Germline CDR1 MGHRA, CDR2 YSYEKL. This CDR3 has 14 amino acids. This CDR3 reads CASSQKAGAGGYTF. The DNA of the CDR3 is TGCGCCAGCAGCCAGAAGGCAGGGGCGGGCGGCTACACCTTC.

V gene TRBV5-4 combines with J gene TRBJ2-7; 11 nucleotides agree with TRBD1. The CDR3 runs 14 residues. Trimming took 4 bases from V and 3 from J; bases not matched to a gene: 3. CDR1 SGHNT and CDR2 YYREEE come from the germline V gene (reference sequence). The CDR3 loop reads CASSADRGHYEQYF. The CDR3 DNA reads TGTGCCAGCAGCGCGGACAGGGGGCACTACGAGCAGTACTTC.

The chain combines TRBV11-2 with TRBJ2-1, with TRBD2 matching over 10 bases. The J segment lost 8 bases and the V segment lost 5 bases, leaving 15 bases of the junction unmatched. In germline, CDR1 is SGHAT, CDR2 FQNNGV. The CDR3 runs to 17 residues. DNA of the CDR3: TGTGCCAGCAGCCCGAGGGTGGCTAGCGGGAGTTTAGATGAGCAGTTCTTC. This translates into CASSPRVASGSLDEQFF.

The chain recombines TRBV7-8 with TRBJ2-5; 7 bases map to TRBD2. The CDR3 sequence is 16 residues long. The V gene's germline CDR1 is SGHVS and CDR2 FQNEAQ. V lost 2 bases, J lost 0 bases, and 6 bases stayed unmatched. CDR3 sequence (DNA): TGTGCCAGCAGCTTACATCTAGCGGAACACCAAGAGACCCAGTACTTC. Its protein product is CASSLHLAEHQETQYF.

This clone was detected once. V is TRBV6-6 and J is TRBJ2-3; perhaps TRBD2 as D (6 bases). The CDR3 has 14 amino acids. Germline V CDR1 and CDR2: MNHNY, SVGAGI (reference sequence). V was pared by 4 bases and J by 2 bases, with 10 bases between. CDR3 region: CASSFRTNTDTQYF. The DNA for the CDR3 is TGTGCCAGCAGTTTCCGGACTAACACAGATACGCAGTATTTT.

The chain recombines TRBV27 with TRBJ2-2, with 8 bases identical to TRBD2. CDR3 size: 16 residues. CDR1 MNHEY and CDR2 SMNVEV come from the germline V gene (reference sequence). The J segment lost 3 bases and the V segment lost 1 base, leaving 4 bases of the junction unmatched. This CDR3 is CASSLYYGRDTGELFF. CDR3 nucleotide sequence: TGTGCCAGCAGTTTATATTACGGGAGGGACACCGGGGAGCTGTTTTTT.

This chain joins TRBV6-1 and TRBJ1-2; tentatively, D is TRBD1 (5 bases). V was clipped by 7 bases and J by 3 bases, with 15 bases between them. The CDR3 covers 14 residues. The V gene's germline CDR1 is MNHNS and CDR2 SASEGT. As DNA, the CDR3 is TGTGCCAGCATTTCTAGTCAGGGTTACTATGGCTACACCTTC. Amino acids: CASISSQGYYGYTF.

This clone occurred many times. The chain carries TRBV13 and TRBJ2-7; tentatively, D is TRBD2 (6 bases). Germline values: CDR1 PRHDT, CDR2 FYEKMQ (reference sequence). This CDR3 has 14 amino acids. Trimming took off 5 bases at V and 4 bases at J, with 15 bases between the two ends. CDR3 DNA: TGTGCCAGCAGCCCTAGCGTAGCTCTATACGAGCAGTACTTC. Its protein product is CASSPSVALYEQYF.

The chain links TRBV9 to TRBJ2-7; 7 bases map to TRBD2. The CDR3 spans 16 residues. V dropped 4 bases and J dropped 0; count of bases not matched to a gene: 10. The germline gives CDR1 SGDLS, CDR2 YYNGEE. Here the CDR3 reads CASSPRIAGSSYEQYF. CDR3 sequence (DNA): TGTGCCAGCAGCCCAAGGATAGCGGGCAGCTCCTACGAGCAGTACTTC.

This clone was seen a single time. The genes are TRBV29-1 and TRBJ2-7; TRBD1 agrees at 9 bases. Germline assignment: CDR1 SQVTM and CDR2 ANQGSEA. The V and J ends lost 7 bases and 2 bases, in that order; junction bases with no gene match: 3. The CDR3 sequence is 12 residues long. For the CDR3, the DNA is TGCAGCGGCCGGGACAGGGCCTACGAGCAGTACTTC. Its translation is CSGRDRAYEQYF.

The chain carries TRBV5-1 and TRBJ2-3; 7 bases align to TRBD2. Germline assignment: CDR1 SGHRS and CDR2 YFSETQ. The CDR3 is made up of 18 amino acids. Trimming cost V 1 base and J 2 bases; bases outside gene matches: 13. The CDR3 spells CASSLSTLHAGVTDTQYF. The CDR3 DNA sequence: TGCGCCAGCAGCTTGAGCACGCTCCATGCGGGGGTCACAGATACGCAGTATTTT.

This chain links TRBV2 with TRBJ2-1; 15 nucleotides match TRBD2. The CDR3 sequence is 18 residues long. V lost 2 bases and J lost 6; bases outside the gene matches: 8. Germline CDR1 SNHLY, CDR2 FYNNEI. As DNA, the CDR3 is TGTGCCAGCAGTGAACCACTTAGGACTAGCGGGAGGGCCAATGAGCAGTTCTTC. It yields the protein CASSEPLRTSGRANEQFF. Filled out from reference TRBV2 and TRBJ2-1, the complete variable domain reads EPEVTQTPSHQVTQMGQEVILRCVPISNHLYFYWYRQILGQKVEFLVSFYNNEISEKSEIFDDQFSVERPDGSNFTLKIRSTKLEDSAMYFCASSEPLRTSGRANEQFFGPGTRLTVL.

The CDR3 nucleotides read TGTGCCAGCAGCTTACTTCGGGGTAGAGAGACCCAGTACTTC. This sequence encodes CASSLLRGRETQYF. The chain carries TRBV7-9 and TRBJ2-5; a possible D gene is TRBD2 (5 bases). The germline CDR1 and CDR2 sequences are SEHNR and FQNEAQ (reference sequence). V was shortened by 2 bases and J by 4 bases, with 11 bases between the two germline ends. The CDR3 has 14 residues.

V usage is TRBV10-1 and J usage is TRBJ2-7, with 7 bases identical to TRBD2. Germline V lookup: CDR1 WNHNN, CDR2 SYGVQD (reference sequence). The CDR3 has 16 amino acids. With 2 bases clipped from V and 5 bases from J, the junction kept 12 bases outside the gene matches. The CDR3 sequence: CASSEGASGAHDEQYF. CDR3 nucleotide sequence: TGCGCCAGCAGTGAGGGGGCTAGCGGCGCTCATGACGAGCAGTACTTC.

The sample holds a few counts of this clone. The genes are TRBV29-1 and TRBJ1-5, with D maybe TRBD1 (5 bases). V shed 0 bases and J shed 6 bases, with 6 bases lying between them. This CDR3 comprises 12 residues. From germline, CDR1 is SQVTM and CDR2 ANQGSEA. The CDR3 loop reads CSVEERGQPQHF. CDR3 DNA: TGCAGCGTTGAAGAAAGGGGTCAGCCCCAGCATTTT. The full variable domain, with the rest looked up from reference TRBV29-1 and TRBJ1-5, is SAVISQKPSRDICQRGTSLTIQCQVDSQVTMMFWYRQQPGQSLTLIATANQGSEATYESGFVIDKFPISRPNLTFSTLTVSNMSPEDSSIYLCSVEERGQPQHFGDGTRLSIL.

The chain carries TRBV5-1 and TRBJ2-2, with 7 bases that match TRBD1. J lost 7 bases, V lost 4 bases, and 1 base had no gene match. This CDR3 comprises 12 residues. Germline CDR1 SGHRS, CDR2 YFSETQ. CDR3 sequence reads: CASSPGGGELFF. CDR3 DNA sequence: TGCGCCAGCAGCCCAGGGGGCGGGGAGCTGTTTTTT.

CDR3 in DNA: TGTGCCTGGAGTTTTGGCGGCAACCGGCTAGCGGGCTACTACGAGCAGTACTTC. Its translation: CAWSFGGNRLAGYYEQYF. This chain uses TRBV30 with TRBJ2-7; the match to TRBD2 covers 8 bases. Germline V gene sequence: CDR1 GTSNPN, CDR2 SVGIG (reference sequence). This CDR3 spans 18 amino acids. Trimming cost V 2 bases and J 3 bases; bases outside gene matches: 18.